One and the same sample provided the 24 T cell receptor beta chains below, sequenced in a study of T-cell memory formation after mild COVID-19. TCRdb itself ran the 5' RACE reads through MiXCR, one entry per CDR3 protein. The sample lists approximately 260,000 distinct CDR3 sequences; roughly 15% were seen once. Material: PBMCs or a T cell subset sorted from them (not recorded which). The receptors derive from a man younger than 35 who had mild COVID-19 (a few samples of this study predate the infection). Cell type and time point are not known.

This chain connects TRBV18 to TRBJ2-7; TRBD1 is a possible D gene (6 bases). Trimming removed 4 bases at V and 6 bases at J, with 13 bases between. The germline gives CDR1 KGHSH, CDR2 LQKENI. This CDR3 has 13 amino acids. In DNA form, the CDR3 reads TGTGCCAGCTCACAGAGGGCAGGGGCCGAGCAGTACGTC. Amino acid sequence: CASSQRAGAEQYV.

This clonotype has just a few counts. This chain connects TRBV4-2 to TRBJ1-4, with D perhaps matching TRBD1 (6 bases). CDR3 size: 16 residues. V gave up 1 base and J gave up 2 bases, with 11 bases separating them. Germline CDR1 is LGHNA and CDR2 is YNFKEQ. For the CDR3, the DNA is TGTGCCAGCAGCCAAGGAGAACAGGGTACTAATGAAAAACTGTTTTTT. Amino acid sequence: CASSQGEQGTNEKLFF.

The V and J genes are TRBV5-1 and TRBJ2-1, with D perhaps being TRBD1 or TRBD2 (5 bases each). The CDR3 spans 14 residues. V was shortened by 7 bases and J by 6 bases, with 17 bases between the two germline ends. Germline-derived CDR1 and CDR2 are SGHRS and YFSETQ. DNA for the CDR3: TGCGCCAGCCATCACCCGGGGCCGAGCAATGAGCAGTTCTTC. Translating gives CASHHPGPSNEQFF.

The chain joins TRBV9 to TRBJ1-1, with D unresolved. The V end was cut by 0 bases, the J end by 2 bases, with 5 bases between. Germline lookup yields CDR1 SGDLS and CDR2 YYNGEE. The CDR3 is made up of 13 amino acids. DNA for the CDR3: TGTGCCAGCAGCGTAGAGGGAAACACTGAAGCTTTCTTT. Translation gives CASSVEGNTEAFF.

The rearrangement joins TRBV6-5 to TRBJ1-2; D perhaps matches TRBD1 (5 bases). The germline gives CDR1 MNHEY, CDR2 SVGAGI. The CDR3 consists of 13 residues. V lost 5 bases and J lost 5, with 12 bases in between. CDR3 sequence: CASSPGGRYGYTF. The CDR3 DNA sequence: TGTGCCAGCAGTCCCGGGGGGAGATATGGCTACACCTTC.

This clonotype was seen more than once but under ten times. This rearrangement joins TRBV5-6 to TRBJ2-2; 9 positions match TRBD1. V lost 4 bases to trimming and J lost 4 bases; unmatched junction nucleotides: 14. This CDR3 spans 18 amino acids. Germline V CDR1 and CDR2: SGHDT, YYEEEE. CDR3 bases: TGTGCCAGCAGCCGGGGGCCCGGGACAGGGTTGGGCACCGGGGAGCTGTTTTTT. Its protein product is CASSRGPGTGLGTGELFF.

There are a few counts of this clonotype. This chain links TRBV3-2 with TRBJ1-1; the D call of TRBD1 is as the table states it, not checked on the DNA. TRBV3-2 is termed a pseudogene. The CDR3 extends over 14 amino acids. CDR3 DNA sequence: TGTGCCAGCAGCCAGAGTAAGAGGACACAAGAAGCTTTCTTT. It specifies CASSQSKRTQEAFF.

In this sample, this clonotype turned up many times. The chain couples TRBV9 to TRBJ2-1, with 7 bases that match TRBD2. Germline assignment: CDR1 SGDLS and CDR2 YYNGEE. Trimming took 0 bases from V and 6 from J; bases not matched to a gene: 3. The CDR3 loop spans 14 amino acids. CDR3 in DNA: TGTGCCAGCAGCGTAGCTGGCGGGGGCAATGAGCAGTTCTTC. Translated, it gives CASSVAGGGNEQFF.

This clonotype was recorded a few times. This chain links TRBV6-6 with TRBJ2-5, with 9 bases lining up with TRBD1. The germline V gene encodes CDR1 MNHNY and CDR2 SVGAGI (reference sequence). This CDR3 has 13 residues. Trimming at V came to 5 bases and at J to 5 bases, leaving 3 bases not matched to a gene. The CDR3 nucleotides are TGTGCCAGCAGTACAGGGGGCCGCGAGACCCAGTACTTC. This encodes CASSTGGRETQYF.

This clonotype was counted a few times. V and J are TRBV7-8 and TRBJ1-6; D unresolved. This CDR3 spans 14 amino acids. Germline values: CDR1 SGHVS, CDR2 FQNEAQ. V lost 3 bases to trimming and J lost 10 bases, with 13 bases between them. As DNA, the CDR3 is TGTGCCAGCAGCTTGACACCTATCGACTCACCCCTCCACTTT. Protein product: CASSLTPIDSPLHF.

This clonotype was seen only a few times. The V and J genes are TRBV7-2 and TRBJ2-3; 7 nucleotides agree with TRBD1. Looked up from germline, CDR1 is SGHTA and CDR2 is FQGNSA. V lost 5 bases to trimming and J lost 11 bases; unmatched junction nucleotides: 13. This CDR3 spans 14 amino acids. This chain's CDR3 is CASSPGQVRVGQYF. DNA of the CDR3: TGTGCCAGCAGCCCCGGACAGGTTAGGGTAGGGCAGTATTTT.

The V call is TRBV7-2, the J call TRBJ2-3; D gene uncertain. The CDR3 runs to 15 residues. The V gene lost 5 bases and the J gene lost 0 bases, with 12 bases spanning the gap. Germline assignment: CDR1 SGHTA and CDR2 FQGNSA. The CDR3 loop reads CASSPPSWSTDTQYF. CDR3 sequence (DNA): TGTGCCAGCAGCCCACCCTCTTGGAGCACAGATACGCAGTATTTT. The entire variable domain, with the rest obtained from reference TRBV7-2 and TRBJ2-3, is as follows: GAGVSQSPSNKVTEKGKDVELRCDPISGHTALYWYRQSLGQGLEFLIYFQGNSAPDKSGLPSDRFSAERTGGSVSTLTIQRTQQEDSAVYLCASSPPSWSTDTQYFGPGTRLTVL.

J is TRBJ1-3 and V is TRBV7-9; maybe TRBD1 (5 bases). Per the germline V gene, CDR1 is SEHNR and CDR2 is FQNEAQ (reference sequence). The CDR3 is 13 residues long. Trimming removed 5 bases from V and 9 bases from J, with 14 bases in between. This chain's CDR3 is CASSAFSGPTIYF. Written as DNA, the CDR3 is TGTGCCAGCAGCGCCTTCTCGGGGCCCACCATATATTTT.

This clonotype was seen at least ten times. The chain uses TRBV5-1 and TRBJ2-3; 9 bases are shared with TRBD2. CDR1 and CDR2 from the germline V gene are SGHRS and YFSETQ. This CDR3 region has 14 residues. V shed 4 bases and J 2 bases; nucleotides not matched to a gene: 2. The CDR3 here is CASSRTSDTDTQYF. Here the CDR3 DNA reads TGCGCCAGCAGCAGGACTAGCGACACAGATACGCAGTATTTT.

This chain links TRBV4-1 with TRBJ1-1, with D unclear. The germline V gene encodes CDR1 MGHRA and CDR2 YSYEKL. This CDR3 comprises 14 residues. The V and J ends lost 6 bases and 2 bases respectively, with 13 bases between them. The CDR3 reads CASRGRTVNTEAFF. CDR3 coding DNA: TGCGCCAGCAGGGGCCGCACCGTAAACACTGAAGCTTTCTTT.

This clonotype was picked up a small number of times. A much bigger clone sits one base away, suggesting this may be a read error. V gene TRBV7-6 combines with J gene TRBJ2-3; no clear D gene. The CDR3 extends over 13 amino acids. V was clipped by 3 bases and J by 3 bases, with 7 bases between them. Germline-derived CDR1 and CDR2 are SGHVS and FNYEAQ. CDR3: CASSFTRTDTQYF. The CDR3 DNA is TGTGCCAGCAGCTTCACCAGAACAGATACGCAGTATTTT.

This clonotype was found a few times. CDR3 nucleotides: TGCGCCAGCAGCCCTGGGTCCTCCCTCCTCCACTATGGCTACACCTTC. Protein sequence: CASSPGSSLLHYGYTF. V and J are TRBV5-1 and TRBJ1-2; D unresolved. The CDR3 has 16 amino acids. The germline gives CDR1 SGHRS, CDR2 YFSETQ. Trimming removed 4 bases at V and 3 bases at J, with 19 bases between.

The chain uses TRBV4-2 and TRBJ1-6, with TRBD1 matching over 7 bases. Germline V CDR1 and CDR2: LGHNA, YNFKEQ. Trimming at V came to 5 bases and at J to 7 bases, leaving 2 bases not matched to a gene. The CDR3 length is 13 residues. CDR3 loop: CASSTGENSPLHF. In DNA form, the CDR3 reads TGTGCCAGCAGCACAGGGGAGAATTCACCCCTCCACTTT.

This clonotype was seen only a few times. The rearrangement joins TRBV5-1 to TRBJ2-2; D uncertain. Germline assignment: CDR1 SGHRS and CDR2 YFSETQ. The V gene lost 0 bases and the J gene lost 3 bases, with 15 bases spanning the gap. This CDR3 is built from 17 residues. The CDR3 DNA follows: TGCGCCAGCAGCTTGGGGCCCGAATTCAGTCACACCGGGGAGCTGTTTTTT. Amino acids: CASSLGPEFSHTGELFF.

Only a few counts were recorded for this clonotype. V usage is TRBV5-1 and J usage is TRBJ2-5, with D uncertain. In germline, CDR1 is SGHRS, CDR2 YFSETQ. The CDR3 runs 15 residues. Trimming pared 0 bases from V and 1 base from J, leaving 10 bases between. CDR3 sequence: CASSLEPGFQETQYF. The DNA for the CDR3 is TGCGCCAGCAGCTTGGAACCAGGCTTCCAAGAGACCCAGTACTTC.

The V gene is TRBV7-2, the J gene TRBJ2-1; D is perhaps TRBD1 (6 bases). The V and J ends lost 7 bases and 2 bases respectively, with 27 bases between them. The germline V gene has CDR1 SGHTA and CDR2 FQGNSA. CDR3 length: 19 amino acids. The CDR3 here is CASNPRGTIGAGAYNEQFF. The CDR3 region has the DNA TGTGCCAGCAACCCTCGTGGCACAATCGGGGCAGGGGCCTACAATGAGCAGTTCTTC.

This rearrangement joins TRBV9 to TRBJ2-4; 12 bases match TRBD2. The trim removed 0 bases at V and 7 bases at J, leaving 5 bases unmatched. The CDR3 loop spans 16 amino acids. Germline assignment: CDR1 SGDLS and CDR2 YYNGEE. Here the CDR3 reads CASSVGTSGDGNIQYF. The DNA for the CDR3 is TGTGCCAGCAGCGTAGGGACTAGCGGGGACGGGAACATTCAGTACTTC.

The chain recombines TRBV10-3 with TRBJ1-1, with TRBD1 matching over 8 bases. The CDR3 contains 14 residues. The germline V gene has CDR1 ENHRY and CDR2 SYGVKD. Germline trimming cut 6 bases from V and 3 bases from J; bases unmatched to any gene: 6. The CDR3 protein is CAIRKQGGDTEAFF. In DNA, the CDR3 is TGTGCCATCAGGAAACAGGGGGGGGACACTGAAGCTTTCTTT.

This chain links TRBV7-2 with TRBJ1-2; 9 bases map to TRBD1. V lost 5 bases and J lost 4; bases outside the gene matches: 11. The CDR3 has 16 residues. Germline V gene sequence: CDR1 SGHTA, CDR2 FQGNSA. The CDR3 nucleotides read TGTGCCAGCAGCCCGTCCCCGACAGGGGGTGGCTATGGCTACACCTTC. Its translation is CASSPSPTGGGYGYTF.